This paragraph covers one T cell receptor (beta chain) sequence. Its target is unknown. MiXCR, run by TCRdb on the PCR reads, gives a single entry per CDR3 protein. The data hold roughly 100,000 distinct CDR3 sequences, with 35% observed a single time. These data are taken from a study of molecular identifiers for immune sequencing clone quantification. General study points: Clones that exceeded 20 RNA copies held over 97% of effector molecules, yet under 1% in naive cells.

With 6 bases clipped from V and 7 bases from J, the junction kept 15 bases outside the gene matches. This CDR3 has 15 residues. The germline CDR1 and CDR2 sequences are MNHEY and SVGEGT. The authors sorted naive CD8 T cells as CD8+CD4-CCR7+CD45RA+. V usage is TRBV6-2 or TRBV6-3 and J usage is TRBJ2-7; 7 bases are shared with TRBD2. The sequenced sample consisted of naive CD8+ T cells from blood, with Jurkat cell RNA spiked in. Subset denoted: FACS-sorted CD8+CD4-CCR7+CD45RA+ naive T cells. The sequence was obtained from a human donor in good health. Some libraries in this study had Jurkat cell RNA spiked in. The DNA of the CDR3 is TGTGCCAGCAGCCTGGGGACTACATGGCCGGGGGAGCAGTACTTC. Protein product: CASSLGTTWPGEQYF.